The rows below give T cell receptor beta chains drawn from one sample of a study of post-analysis software for immune sequencing data. TCRdb reanalysed the PCR reads using MiXCR and keeps one entry per CDR3 protein. The sample contains about 460,000 distinct CDR3 sequences, under 55% of which appear only once. Sequenced material: blood. Source of these receptors: a girl under 18 with multiple sclerosis. Both conserved end residues are part of each CDR3. The order of the fields is D gene, clone size, J gene, V gene, CDR3 protein, CDR3 DNA. A D gene is named only where the DNA matches it firmly. Clone size appears in some rows only: once, few, many, or a class for an expanded clone.

.	.	TRBJ1-5	TRBV29-1	CSVQTGVGVNQPQHF	TGCAGCGTCCAGACAGGTGTTGGGGTCAATCAGCCCCAGCATTTT
.	.	TRBJ1-4	TRBV7-9	CASSFSDHEKLFF	TGTGCCAGCAGCTTTTCGGATCACGAAAAACTGTTTTTT
TRBD2	.	TRBJ2-5	TRBV4-1	CASSQIAGETETQYF	TGCGCCAGCAGCCAGATAGCGGGAGAAACAGAGACCCAGTACTTC
TRBD1	.	TRBJ1-2	TRBV6-6	CASRPPGQVLGGYTF	TGTGCCAGCAGGCCTCCGGGACAGGTCCTTGGGGGCTACACCTTC
.	few	TRBJ1-2	TRBV7-2	CASSLEPGYGYTF	TGTGCCAGCAGCTTAGAGCCGGGCTATGGCTACACCTTC
.	few	TRBJ1-2	TRBV7-3	CASSLEGTGYGYTF	TGTGCCAGCAGCTTAGAGGGTACAGGCTATGGCTACACCTTC
TRBD2	.	TRBJ2-4	TRBV11-2	CASSSGAGAGEQYF	TGTGCCAGCAGCTCAGGAGCGGGAGCGGGGGAGCAGTACTTC
.	few	TRBJ1-6	TRBV15	CATSRERSPGGSYNSPLHF	TGTGCCACCAGCAGAGAGAGGTCCCCGGGGGGATCCTATAATTCACCCCTCCACTTT
.	few	TRBJ2-7	TRBV28	CASSYSLVVRNYEQYF	TGTGCCAGCAGTTATTCGCTAGTTGTACGGAACTACGAGCAGTACTTC
TRBD2	.	TRBJ2-7	TRBV7-2	CASSSRKREAKVHEQYF	TGTGCCAGCAGCTCCCGCAAGCGGGAGGCCAAGGTGCACGAGCAGTACTTC
.	.	TRBJ2-7	TRBV29-1	CSGLASGSYEQYF	TGCAGCGGTCTCGCAAGTGGTTCCTACGAGCAGTACTTC
TRBD2	.	TRBJ2-1	TRBV7-6	CASSLGAAGGYNEQFF	TGTGCCAGCAGCTTAGGGGCCGCCGGGGGGTACAATGAGCAGTTCTTC
TRBD2	.	TRBJ2-1	TRBV20-1	CSARDIGTSGYYNEQFF	TGCAGTGCTAGGGATATCGGGACTAGCGGTTACTACAATGAGCAGTTCTTC
.	few	TRBJ2-7	TRBV3-1	CASSQVGGHEQYF	TGTGCCAGCAGCCAAGTGGGGGGACACGAGCAGTACTTC
TRBD1	.	TRBJ2-2	TRBV5-1	CASSYWDRESGELFF	TGCGCCAGCAGCTATTGGGACAGGGAGTCCGGGGAGCTGTTTTTT
TRBD2	few	TRBJ2-7	TRBV7-2	CASIENSGGYSYEQYF	TGTGCCAGCATTGAAAATAGCGGGGGGTACTCCTACGAGCAGTACTTC
.	.	TRBJ2-3	TRBV7-2	CASSLERAFSDTQYF	TGTGCCAGCAGCTTAGAAAGGGCGTTTTCGGATACGCAGTATTTT
.	.	TRBJ1-6	TRBV2	CASSGDSVYNSPLHF	TGTGCCAGCAGTGGCGACAGTGTTTATAATTCACCCCTCCACTTT
TRBD1	few	TRBJ2-7	TRBV29-1	CSVEGGQDSYEQYF	TGCAGCGTTGAAGGGGGACAGGACTCCTACGAGCAGTACTTC
.	few	TRBJ1-2	TRBV3-1	CASSYRAFSGYTF	TGTGCCAGCAGCTACAGGGCGTTCTCTGGCTACACCTTC
.	once	TRBJ2-7	TRBV20-1	CSASLTGEGEQYF	TGCAGTGCTAGCCTGACAGGGGAGGGCGAGCAGTACTTC
.	.	TRBJ2-6	TRBV28	CASIPTDGAGANVLTF	TGTGCCAGCATACCGACGGATGGGGCTGGGGCCAACGTCCTGACTTTC
TRBD1	.	TRBJ2-3	TRBV20-1	CSARDLRTGWRPTDTQYF	TGCAGTGCTAGAGATTTGCGGACAGGGTGGAGACCCACAGATACGCAGTATTTT
TRBD2	.	TRBJ2-1	TRBV20-1	CSARGLAGYNEQFF	TGCAGTGCTAGAGGGCTAGCGGGTTACAATGAGCAGTTCTTC
.	.	TRBJ2-7	TRBV3-1	CASSRTTARSSYEQYF	TGTGCCAGCAGCCGGACGACAGCTCGTAGCTCCTACGAGCAGTACTTC
.	.	TRBJ2-1	TRBV10-3	CAITATSGNEQFF	TGTGCCATCACCGCGACTAGTGGCAATGAGCAGTTCTTC
.	few	TRBJ1-6	TRBV12-3/TRBV12-4	CATLKGTPNSPLHF	TGTGCCACCCTTAAAGGGACACCGAATTCACCCCTCCACTTT
.	.	TRBJ1-4	TRBV7-2	CASSLGVREKLFF	TGTGCCAGCAGCTTAGGGGTTAGAGAAAAACTGTTTTTT
TRBD2	.	TRBJ2-7	TRBV6-4	CASSDSGLAGGPTYNEQYF	TGTGCCAGCAGTGACTCAGGACTAGCGGGAGGGCCCACCTACAATGAGCAGTACTTC
.	.	TRBJ2-3	TRBV20-1	CSAAGVGTDTQYF	TGCAGTGCGGCAGGGGTGGGCACAGATACGCAGTATTTT
TRBD2	.	TRBJ2-5	TRBV4-2	CASSQDGAGSRQETQYF	TGTGCCAGCAGCCAAGACGGAGCGGGGAGCCGCCAAGAGACCCAGTACTTC
.	.	TRBJ2-3	TRBV15	CATSRDGGAADTQYF	TGTGCCACCAGCAGAGATGGCGGGGCCGCAGATACGCAGTATTTT
.	few	TRBJ1-2	TRBV10-3	CAIEGGNYGGYTF	TGTGCCATCGAGGGGGGGAACTATGGCGGCTACACCTTC
TRBD1	few	TRBJ2-7	TRBV20-1	CSASYGVDRGHSYEQYF	TGCAGTGCTAGTTATGGGGTGGACAGGGGGCATTCCTACGAGCAGTACTTC
.	.	TRBJ1-1	TRBV19	CASSIVQGITEAFF	TGTGCCAGTAGTATCGTACAGGGTATCACTGAAGCTTTCTTT
.	few	TRBJ2-3	TRBV15	CATSRDHEDTQYF	TGTGCCACCAGCAGAGATCACGAAGATACGCAGTATTTT
TRBD1	.	TRBJ1-1	TRBV12-3/TRBV12-4	CASSRGQGSMNTEAFF	TGTGCCAGCAGTCGGGGACAGGGGTCTATGAACACTGAAGCTTTCTTT
TRBD2	.	TRBJ2-1	TRBV29-1	CSVEWLAARLNEQFF	TGCAGCGTTGAATGGCTAGCGGCCCGCCTCAATGAGCAGTTCTTC
.	many	TRBJ2-7	TRBV29-1	CSVDVEGYEQYF	TGCAGCGTTGATGTGGAGGGGTACGAGCAGTACTTC
.	few	TRBJ2-2	TRBV7-2	CASSWTDTGELFF	TGTGCCAGCAGTTGGACGGACACCGGGGAGCTGTTTTTT
TRBD1	.	TRBJ1-5	TRBV27	CASSLRDSGQPQHF	TGTGCCAGCAGTTTAAGGGACAGCGGGCAGCCCCAGCATTTT
.	.	TRBJ1-2	TRBV6-6	CASSYSASTANYGYTF	TGTGCCAGCAGTTACTCGGCCTCAACAGCTAACTATGGCTACACCTTC
.	.	TRBJ2-7	TRBV4-2	CTSSQETRYEQYF	TGTACCAGCAGCCAAGAGACGAGGTACGAGCAGTACTTC
.	.	TRBJ1-2	TRBV28	CASSLPASEGYGYTF	TGTGCCAGCAGTTTACCAGCCTCAGAGGGCTATGGCTACACCTTC
TRBD2	.	TRBJ2-7	TRBV7-2	CASGTSVYEQYF	TGTGCCAGCGGGACTAGCGTGTACGAGCAGTACTTC
TRBD1	.	TRBJ1-2	TRBV6-2/TRBV6-3	CASSLGQGLVYGYTF	TGTGCCAGCAGCCTAGGACAGGGCCTAGTCTATGGCTACACCTTC
.	.	TRBJ2-5	TRBV28	CASSLATSGTVTQYF	TGTGCCAGCAGTTTAGCCACATCCGGGACCGTGACCCAGTACTTC
.	few	TRBJ1-1	TRBV6-2/TRBV6-3	CASSSTEGEGPAEAFF	TGTGCCAGCAGCTCCACGGAAGGGGAGGGCCCAGCTGAAGCTTTCTTT
.	.	TRBJ2-4	TRBV20-1	CSASAAIKNIQYF	TGCAGTGCTAGTGCAGCAATCAAAAACATTCAGTACTTC
.	.	TRBJ2-5	TRBV27	CASSPTPRDRQETQYF	TGTGCCAGCAGTCCGACCCCAAGGGACCGGCAAGAGACCCAGTACTTC
.	.	TRBJ1-2	TRBV7-6	CASSLRGLSRDGYTF	TGTGCCAGCAGCTTAAGGGGACTTTCAAGGGATGGCTACACCTTC
.	.	TRBJ2-3	TRBV18	CASSPPARPTDTQYF	TGTGCCAGCTCACCACCGGCCAGGCCCACAGATACGCAGTATTTT
.	.	TRBJ1-2	TRBV25-1	CASSTGRHGCTF	TGTGCCAGCAGTACGGGGAGACATGGCTGCACCTTC
TRBD2	.	TRBJ2-7	TRBV7-6	CASSSPSGLLPHEQYF	TGTGCCAGCAGCTCGCCTAGCGGGCTCCTTCCCCACGAGCAGTACTTC
.	.	TRBJ2-6	TRBV29-1	CSVEDRGSPDSGANVLTF	TGCAGCGTTGAAGATCGGGGGTCCCCTGACTCTGGGGCCAACGTCCTGACTTTC